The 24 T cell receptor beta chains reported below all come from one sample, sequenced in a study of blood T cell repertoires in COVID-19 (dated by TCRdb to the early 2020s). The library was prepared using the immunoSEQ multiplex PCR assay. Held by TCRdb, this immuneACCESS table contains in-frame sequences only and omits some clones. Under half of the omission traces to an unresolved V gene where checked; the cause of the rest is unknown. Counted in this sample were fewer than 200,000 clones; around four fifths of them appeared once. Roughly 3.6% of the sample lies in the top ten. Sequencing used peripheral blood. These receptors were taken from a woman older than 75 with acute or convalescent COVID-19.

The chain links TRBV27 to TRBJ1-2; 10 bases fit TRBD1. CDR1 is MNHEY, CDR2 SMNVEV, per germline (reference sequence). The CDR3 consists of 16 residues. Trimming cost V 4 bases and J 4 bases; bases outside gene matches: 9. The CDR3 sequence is CASSSLGQGLLYGYTF. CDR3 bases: TGTGCCAGCAGTTCTTTGGGACAGGGGCTCCTCTATGGCTACACCTTC.

CDR3 sequence reads: CASSSWPQGDRETQYF. The DNA for the CDR3 is TGTGCCAGCAGCTCCTGGCCGCAGGGTGATCGAGAGACCCAGTACTTC. The J gene is TRBJ2-5, the V gene TRBV11-2; perhaps TRBD1 as D (5 bases). Germline-derived CDR1 and CDR2 are SGHAT and FQNNGV. V dropped 4 bases and J dropped 4 bases, with 19 bases sitting between them. The CDR3 length is 16 residues.

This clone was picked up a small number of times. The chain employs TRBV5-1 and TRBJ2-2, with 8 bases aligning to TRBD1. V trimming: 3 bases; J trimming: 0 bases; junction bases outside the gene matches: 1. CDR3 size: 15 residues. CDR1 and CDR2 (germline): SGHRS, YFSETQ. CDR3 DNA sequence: TGCGCCAGCAGCTGGACAGGGACGAACACCGGGGAGCTGTTTTTT. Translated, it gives CASSWTGTNTGELFF.

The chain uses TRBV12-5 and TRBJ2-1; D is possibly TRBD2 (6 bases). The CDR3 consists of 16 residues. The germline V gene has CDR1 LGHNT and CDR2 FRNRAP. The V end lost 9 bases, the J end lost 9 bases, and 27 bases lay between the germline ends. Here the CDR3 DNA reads TGTGCTAGCGCTGCCGGTGGCGGAGGGCGCCCGGCTGAGCAGTTCTTC. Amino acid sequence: CASAAGGGGRPAEQFF.

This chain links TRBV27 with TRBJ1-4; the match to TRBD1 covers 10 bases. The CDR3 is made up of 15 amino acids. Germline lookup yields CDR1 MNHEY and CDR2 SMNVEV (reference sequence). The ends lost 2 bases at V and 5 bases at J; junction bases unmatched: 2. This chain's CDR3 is CASSLRQGANEKLFF. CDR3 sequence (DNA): TGTGCCAGCAGTTTACGACAGGGGGCGAATGAAAAACTGTTTTTT.

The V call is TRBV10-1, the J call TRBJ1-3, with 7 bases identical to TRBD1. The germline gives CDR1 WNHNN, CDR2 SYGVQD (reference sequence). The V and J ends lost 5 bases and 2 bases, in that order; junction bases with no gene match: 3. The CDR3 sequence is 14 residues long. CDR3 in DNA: TGCGCCAGCAGTCCCGGGACAGCTGGAAACACCATATATTTT. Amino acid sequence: CASSPGTAGNTIYF.

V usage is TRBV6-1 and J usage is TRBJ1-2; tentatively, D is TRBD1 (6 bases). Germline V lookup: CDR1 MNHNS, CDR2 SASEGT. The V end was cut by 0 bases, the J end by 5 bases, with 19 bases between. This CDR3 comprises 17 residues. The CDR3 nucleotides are TGTGCCAGCAGTGAAGCGCAATGGGGACAACGAGATTATGGCTACACCTTC. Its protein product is CASSEAQWGQRDYGYTF.

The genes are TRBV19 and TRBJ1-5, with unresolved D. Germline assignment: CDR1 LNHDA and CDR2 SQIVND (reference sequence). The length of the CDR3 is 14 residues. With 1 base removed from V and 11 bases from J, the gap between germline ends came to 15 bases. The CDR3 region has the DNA TGTGCCAGTAGTATAGGAGGGCTTGCTTCAGCCCAGCATTTT. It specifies CASSIGGLASAQHF. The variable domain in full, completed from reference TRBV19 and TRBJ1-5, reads DGGITQSPKYLFRKEGQNVTLSCEQNLNHDAMYWYRQDPGQGLRLIYYSQIVNDFQKGDIAEGYSVSREKKESFPLTVTSAQKNPTAFYLCASSIGGLASAQHFGDGTRLSIL.

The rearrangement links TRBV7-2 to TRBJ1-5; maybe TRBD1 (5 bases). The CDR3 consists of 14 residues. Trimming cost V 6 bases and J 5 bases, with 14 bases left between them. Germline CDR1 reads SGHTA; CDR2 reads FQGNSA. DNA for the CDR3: TGTGCCAGCAGTCCCCTCTGGGGGGATCAGCCCCAGCATTTT. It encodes CASSPLWGDQPQHF.

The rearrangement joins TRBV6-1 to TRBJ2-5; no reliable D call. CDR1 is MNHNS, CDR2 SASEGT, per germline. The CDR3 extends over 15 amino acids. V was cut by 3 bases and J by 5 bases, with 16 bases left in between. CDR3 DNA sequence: TGTGCCAGCAGTGAGAGAAAAGGCGAGAGGGAGACCCAGTACTTC. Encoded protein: CASSERKGERETQYF.

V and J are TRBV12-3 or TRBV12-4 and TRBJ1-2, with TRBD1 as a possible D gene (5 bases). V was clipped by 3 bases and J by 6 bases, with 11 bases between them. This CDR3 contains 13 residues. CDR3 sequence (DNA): TGTGCCAGCAGTTTTCTCAGGGCTGATGGCTACACCTTC. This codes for CASSFLRADGYTF.

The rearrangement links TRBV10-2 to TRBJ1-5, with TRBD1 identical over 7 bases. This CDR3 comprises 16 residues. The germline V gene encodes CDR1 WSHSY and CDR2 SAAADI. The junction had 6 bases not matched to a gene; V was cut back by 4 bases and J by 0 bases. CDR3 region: CASSGPTGDSNQPQHF. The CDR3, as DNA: TGCGCCAGCAGTGGCCCCACAGGGGATAGCAATCAGCCCCAGCATTTT.

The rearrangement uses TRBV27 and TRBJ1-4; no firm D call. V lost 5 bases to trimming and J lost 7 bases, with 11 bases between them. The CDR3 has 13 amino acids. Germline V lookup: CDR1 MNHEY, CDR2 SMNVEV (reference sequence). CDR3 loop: CASSGSGTEKLFF. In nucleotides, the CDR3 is TGTGCCAGCAGTGGGTCGGGTACTGAAAAACTGTTTTTT.

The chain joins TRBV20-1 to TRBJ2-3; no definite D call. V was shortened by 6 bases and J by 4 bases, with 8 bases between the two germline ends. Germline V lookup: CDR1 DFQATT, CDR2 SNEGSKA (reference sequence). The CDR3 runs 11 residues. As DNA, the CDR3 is TGCAGTGCGTTCCTCGCAGATACGCAGTATTTT. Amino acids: CSAFLADTQYF.

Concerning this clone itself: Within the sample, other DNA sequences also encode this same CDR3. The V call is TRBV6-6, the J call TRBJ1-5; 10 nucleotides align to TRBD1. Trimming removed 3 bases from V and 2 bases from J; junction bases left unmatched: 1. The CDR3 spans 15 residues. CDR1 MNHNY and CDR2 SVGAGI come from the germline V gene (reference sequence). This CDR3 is CASSYGTGGNQPQHF. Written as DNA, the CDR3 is TGTGCCAGCAGTTATGGGACAGGGGGCAATCAGCCCCAGCATTTT.

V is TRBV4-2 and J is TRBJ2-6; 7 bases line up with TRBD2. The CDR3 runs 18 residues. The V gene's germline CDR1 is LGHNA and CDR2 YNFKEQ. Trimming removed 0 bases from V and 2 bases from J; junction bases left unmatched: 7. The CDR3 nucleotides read TGTGCCAGCAGCCAAGAAGGTCGGACTAGTACTGGGGCCAACGTCCTGACTTTC. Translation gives CASSQEGRTSTGANVLTF.

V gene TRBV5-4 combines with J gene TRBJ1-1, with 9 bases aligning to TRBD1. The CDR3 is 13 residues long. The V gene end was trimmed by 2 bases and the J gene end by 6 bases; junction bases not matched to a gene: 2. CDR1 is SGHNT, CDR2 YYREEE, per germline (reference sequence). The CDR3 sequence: CASSLGQGPEAFF. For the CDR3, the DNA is TGTGCCAGCAGCTTAGGACAGGGGCCTGAAGCTTTCTTT.

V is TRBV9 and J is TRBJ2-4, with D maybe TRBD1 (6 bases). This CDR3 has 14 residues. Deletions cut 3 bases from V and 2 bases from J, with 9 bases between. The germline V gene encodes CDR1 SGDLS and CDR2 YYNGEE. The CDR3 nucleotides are TGTGCCAGCAGCGCTCAGGGGACCAAAAACATTCAGTACTTC. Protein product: CASSAQGTKNIQYF.

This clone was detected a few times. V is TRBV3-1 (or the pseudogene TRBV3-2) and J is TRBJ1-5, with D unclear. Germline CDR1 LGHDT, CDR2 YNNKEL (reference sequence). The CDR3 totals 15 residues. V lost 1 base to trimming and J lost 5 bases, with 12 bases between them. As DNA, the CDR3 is TGTGCCAGCAGCCAAGTCTACGGTAGTGATCAGCCCCAGCATTTT. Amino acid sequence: CASSQVYGSDQPQHF.

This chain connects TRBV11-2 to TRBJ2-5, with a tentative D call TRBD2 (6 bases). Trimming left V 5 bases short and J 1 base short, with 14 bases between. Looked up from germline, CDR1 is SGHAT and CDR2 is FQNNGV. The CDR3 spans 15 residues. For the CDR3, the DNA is TGTGCCAGCAGCCGTAGATCGGGGGTCCAAGAGACCCAGTACTTC. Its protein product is CASSRRSGVQETQYF. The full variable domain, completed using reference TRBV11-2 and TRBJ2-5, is EAGVAQSPRYKIIEKRQSVAFWCNPISGHATLYWYQQILGQGPKLLIQFQNNGVVDDSQLPKDRFSAERLKGVDSTLKIQPAKLEDSAVYLCASSRRSGVQETQYFGPGTRLLVL.

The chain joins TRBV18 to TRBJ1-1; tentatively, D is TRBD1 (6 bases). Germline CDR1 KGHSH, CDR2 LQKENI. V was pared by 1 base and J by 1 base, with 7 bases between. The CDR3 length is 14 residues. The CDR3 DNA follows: TGTGCCAGCTCACCACGGGACAAGAACACTGAAGCTTTCTTT. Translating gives CASSPRDKNTEAFF.

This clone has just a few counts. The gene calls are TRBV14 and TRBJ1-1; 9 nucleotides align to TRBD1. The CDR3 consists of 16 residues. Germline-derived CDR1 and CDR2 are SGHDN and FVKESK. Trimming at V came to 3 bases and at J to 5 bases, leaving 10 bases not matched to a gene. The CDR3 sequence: CASSHLSGQGKTEAFF. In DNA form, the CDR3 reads TGTGCCAGCAGCCATCTCTCAGGACAGGGGAAGACTGAAGCTTTCTTT.

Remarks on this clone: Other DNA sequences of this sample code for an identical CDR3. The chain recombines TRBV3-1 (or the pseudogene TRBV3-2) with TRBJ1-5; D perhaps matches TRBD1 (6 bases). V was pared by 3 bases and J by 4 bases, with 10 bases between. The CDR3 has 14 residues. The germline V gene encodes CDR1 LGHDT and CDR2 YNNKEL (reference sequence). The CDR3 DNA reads TGTGCCAGCAGCCAGGGACAAATAAATCAGCCCCAGCATTTT. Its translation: CASSQGQINQPQHF.

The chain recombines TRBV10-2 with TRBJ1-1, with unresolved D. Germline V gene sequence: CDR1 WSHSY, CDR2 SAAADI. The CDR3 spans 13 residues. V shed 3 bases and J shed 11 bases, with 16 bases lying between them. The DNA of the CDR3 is TGCGCCAGCAGTGATGAGGGTCTCGGTGCCGCTTTCTTT. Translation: CASSDEGLGAAFF.